This T cell receptor beta chain was retrieved from a study of T cell responses to AZD1222 COVID-19 vaccine. Points from the study as a whole: Most donors were white British, females outnumbered males, and clonal diversity was possibly underestimated. CD4 TCRs linked to vaccination spanned spike, dominating at 160-218 and 743-854. Baseline testing showed seropositivity in only a handful of AZD1222 recipients.

On this clone itself: Antigen specificity is unknown.

The assay was immunoSEQ multiplex PCR, and TCRdb's table has in-frame clones only and misses some. The sample has about 25,000 clones, roughly 84% seen once. The CDR3 covers 14 residues. The ends were cut back, 1 base at V and 3 bases at J, with 8 bases in the middle. Per the germline V gene, CDR1 is SGHTA and CDR2 is FQGNSA. Combined were second doses at about 4 or about 12 weeks. The sequencing used peripheral blood, collected 28 days after the second AZD1222 dose. This clonotype was obtained from an adult who received the AZD1222 COVID-19 vaccine. J is TRBJ2-3 and V is TRBV7-2, with D unclear. The CDR3 spells CASSLDPGTDTQYF. The CDR3 DNA reads as TGTGCCAGCAGCTTAGACCCAGGTACAGATACGCAGTATTTT. Based on the CDR3 plus reference TRBV7-2 and TRBJ2-3, the full variable domain is GAGVSQSPSNKVTEKGKDVELRCDPISGHTALYWYRQSLGQGLEFLIYFQGNSAPDKSGLPSDRFSAERTGGSVSTLTIQRTQQEDSAVYLCASSLDPGTDTQYFGPGTRLTVL.